This TCR beta chain appears in the sequencing data of a study of response to subunit inactivated influenza vaccine. Notes on the study in general: With each seasonal influenza vaccination, the authors suggested, few new T cells are recruited.

V lost 5 bases, J lost 2 bases, and 7 bases lay in between. The CDR3 sequence is 13 residues long. Germline CDR1 SGHTA, CDR2 FQGNSA. TCRdb reprocessed the RT-PCR reads with MiXCR, giving one entry per CDR3 protein. Seen here are some 480,000 distinct CDR3 sequences, approximately 9.9% observed once, and the top ten hold over 9.5%. There are many counts of this clonotype. Its antigen is still unknown. This sample comprised PBMCs from blood, obtained 45 days after vaccination. The genes are TRBV7-2 and TRBJ1-5, with D uncertain. The clonotype originates from a man aged 50 or older who received an inactivated influenza vaccine. As DNA, the CDR3 is TGTGCCAGCAGCCTCAGTGGCAATCAGCCCCAGCATTTT. It encodes CASSLSGNQPQHF. Using reference TRBV7-2 and TRBJ1-5 for the parts outside the CDR3, the full variable domain is GAGVSQSPSNKVTEKGKDVELRCDPISGHTALYWYRQSLGQGLEFLIYFQGNSAPDKSGLPSDRFSAERTGGSVSTLTIQRTQQEDSAVYLCASSLSGNQPQHFGDGTRLSIL.